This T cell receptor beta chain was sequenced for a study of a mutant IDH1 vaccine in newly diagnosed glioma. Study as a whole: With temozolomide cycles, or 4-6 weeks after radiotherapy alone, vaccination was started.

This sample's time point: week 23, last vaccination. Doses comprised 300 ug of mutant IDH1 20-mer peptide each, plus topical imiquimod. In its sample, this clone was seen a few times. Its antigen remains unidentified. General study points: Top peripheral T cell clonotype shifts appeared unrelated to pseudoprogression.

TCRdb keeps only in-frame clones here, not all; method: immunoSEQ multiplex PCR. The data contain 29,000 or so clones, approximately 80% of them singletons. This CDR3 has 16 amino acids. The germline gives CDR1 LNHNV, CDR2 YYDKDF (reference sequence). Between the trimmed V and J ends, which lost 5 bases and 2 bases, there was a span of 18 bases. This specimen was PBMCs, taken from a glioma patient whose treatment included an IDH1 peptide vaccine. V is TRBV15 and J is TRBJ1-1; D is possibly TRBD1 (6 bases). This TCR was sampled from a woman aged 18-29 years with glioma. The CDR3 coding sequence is TGTGCCACCAGCCCAGCCGGGGGCAGCGTTAACACTGAAGCTTTCTTT. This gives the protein CATSPAGGSVNTEAFF. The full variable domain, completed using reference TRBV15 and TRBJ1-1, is DAMVIQNPRYQVTQFGKPVTLSCSQTLNHNVMYWYQQKSSQAPKLLFHYYDKDFNNEADTPDNFQSRRPNTSFCFLDIRSPGLGDTAMYLCATSPAGGSVNTEAFFGQGTRLTVV.